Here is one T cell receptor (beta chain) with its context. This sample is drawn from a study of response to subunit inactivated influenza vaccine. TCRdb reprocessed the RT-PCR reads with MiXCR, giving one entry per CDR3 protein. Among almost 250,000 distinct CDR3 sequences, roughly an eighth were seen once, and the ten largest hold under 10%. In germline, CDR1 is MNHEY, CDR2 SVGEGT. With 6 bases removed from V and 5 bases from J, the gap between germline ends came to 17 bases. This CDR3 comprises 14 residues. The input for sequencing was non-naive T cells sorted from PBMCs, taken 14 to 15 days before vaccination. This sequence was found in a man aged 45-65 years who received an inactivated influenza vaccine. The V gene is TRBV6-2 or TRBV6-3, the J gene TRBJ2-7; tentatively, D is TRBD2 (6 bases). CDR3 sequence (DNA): TGTGCCAGCAGCCCCGGGACTTATTTCGACGAGCAGTACTTC. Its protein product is CASSPGTYFDEQYF.